A selection of T cell receptor beta chains follows, all from one sample in a study of neurological immune-mediated disorders. TCRdb called the 5' RACE reads again in MiXCR, with one record for every CDR3 protein. The sample carries 60,000 or so distinct CDR3 sequences, 3% to 4% recorded once. The sequencing sample was made of PBMCs. The receptors come from a woman in her sixties with multiple sclerosis. The CDR3 runs from the conserved cysteine through the conserved F or W. A D gene is named only where the DNA matches it firmly. Sizes are listed as once, few, many or a size class.

>many|TRBJ2-5|TRBD2|TRBV5-1
TGCGCCAGCAGCTTGGTAGTTGCTAGCGGGAGTTCGGTAGAGACCCAGTACTTC
CASSLVVASGSSVETQYF
>few|TRBJ2-3|.|TRBV27
TGTGCCAGCAGTTTATATCGCACAGATACGCAGTATTTT
CASSLYRTDTQYF
>many|TRBJ1-5|TRBD1|TRBV12-3/TRBV12-4
TGTGCCAGCAAGGGGACAGAAAATCAGCCCCAGCATTTT
CASKGTENQPQHF
>many|TRBJ2-5|TRBD1|TRBV6-6
TGTGCCAGCAGGCAGGGACAGAATAAAGAGACCCAGTACTTC
CASRQGQNKETQYF
>many|TRBJ1-2|.|TRBV20-1
TGCAGCCCCCGGGGGGCTTATGGCTACACCTTC
CSPRGAYGYTF
>many|TRBJ2-5|.|TRBV7-9
TGTGCCAGCAGCCGGAGCGTTGGCGGGGGCATGGGACAAGAGACCCAGTACTTC
CASSRSVGGGMGQETQYF
>many|TRBJ2-1|.|TRBV3-1
TGTGCCAGCAGCCGTCACCGGGGACGAAGCTCCTACAATGAGCAGTTCTTC
CASSRHRGRSSYNEQFF
>many|TRBJ2-3|TRBD2|TRBV20-1
TGCAGTGCGGACGGAGCGGGGGAGGCAGATACGCAGTATTTT
CSADGAGEADTQYF
>many|TRBJ2-3|TRBD1|TRBV2
TGTGCCAGAACAGGGGGCTCTGCAGATACGCAGTATTTT
CARTGGSADTQYF
>many|TRBJ1-1|TRBD1|TRBV3-1
TGTGCCAGCAGTGCTTCCGGGACAGGGGGCTCGGGTGAAGCTTTCTTT
CASSASGTGGSGEAFF
>many|TRBJ1-2|TRBD1|TRBV9
TGTGCCAGCAGCCCAAGGGACAGGGGAGACTATGGCTACACCTTC
CASSPRDRGDYGYTF
>many|TRBJ1-5|TRBD1|TRBV20-1
TGCAGTGCTAAGGGGACAGTCAATCAGCCCCAGCATTTT
CSAKGTVNQPQHF
>many|TRBJ2-7|.|TRBV14
TGTGCCAGCAGCCAAGCAGGGGTCTCCTACGAGCAGTACTTC
CASSQAGVSYEQYF
>many|TRBJ2-1|.|TRBV12-3/TRBV12-4
TGTGCCAGCAGTTTAAAGACGGCAGGTTCGCAGTTCTTC
CASSLKTAGSQFF
>many|TRBJ2-4|.|TRBV5-5
TGTGCCAGCAGCTCCCCAGGGGTACCGAACATTCAGTACTTC
CASSSPGVPNIQYF
>many|TRBJ2-7|TRBD2|TRBV5-1
TGCGCCAGCAGCTTGGATTCGCGGGGGGGTAAGAGGCTCTACGAGCAGTACTTC
CASSLDSRGGKRLYEQYF
>many|TRBJ2-1|TRBD2|TRBV20-1
TGCAGTGCTAGAGAGACTAGCGCTAGCAATGAGCAGTTCTTC
CSARETSASNEQFF
>many|TRBJ2-5|.|TRBV20-1
TGCAGTGCTCCCCGACAGTTCCAAGAGACCCAGTACTTC
CSAPRQFQETQYF
>many|TRBJ2-7|TRBD1|TRBV5-1
TGCGCCAGCAGCAACGAAGACGGGACAGGGGAAGAGCAGTACTTC
CASSNEDGTGEEQYF
>many|TRBJ2-3|.|TRBV12-3/TRBV12-4
TGTGCCAGCAGTGAGACAGGAGCCACAGATACGCAGTATTTT
CASSETGATDTQYF